This T cell receptor delta chain was retrieved from a study of gamma-delta T cells after stem cell transplantation. TCRdb repeated clone calling on the RT-PCR reads with CATT. The sample yields 1,400 or so delta-chain clones, about half seen once. The CDR3 length is 15 residues. Germline CDR1 GEAIGNYY, CDR2 EKD. Trimming took 0 bases from V and 4 from J, leaving 14 bases between them. In its sample, this clone ranks as large. The sample carries other DNA sequences with the same CDR3. The chain combines TRDV2 with TRDJ1; tentatively, D is TRDD3 (6 bases). Sequencing used gamma-delta T cells. The TCR sequence derives from a human donor. It is not recorded whose cells these are; they may come from a transplant donor. CDR3 loop: CACDTVGGARDKLIF. The DNA of the CDR3 is TGTGCCTGTGACACCGTAGGGGGAGCTCGCGATAAACTCATCTTT.